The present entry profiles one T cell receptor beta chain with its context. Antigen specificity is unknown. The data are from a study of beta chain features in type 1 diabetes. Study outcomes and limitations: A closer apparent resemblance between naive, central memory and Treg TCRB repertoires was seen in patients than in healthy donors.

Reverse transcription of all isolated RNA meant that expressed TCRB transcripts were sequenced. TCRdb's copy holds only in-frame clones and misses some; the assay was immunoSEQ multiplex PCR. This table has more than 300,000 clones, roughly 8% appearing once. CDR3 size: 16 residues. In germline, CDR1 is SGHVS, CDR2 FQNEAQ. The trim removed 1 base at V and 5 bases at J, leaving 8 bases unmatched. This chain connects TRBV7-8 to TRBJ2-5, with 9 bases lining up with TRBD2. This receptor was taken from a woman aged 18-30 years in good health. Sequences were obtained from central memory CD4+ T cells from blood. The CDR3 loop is CASSLENAGGRETQYF. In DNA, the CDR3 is TGTGCCAGCAGCTTAGAGAACGCGGGGGGGCGGGAGACCCAGTACTTC.